This T cell receptor (beta chain) was recorded in a study of cytomegalovirus exposure and HLA in healthy donors. Study-wide results and caveats: Differences between HLA loci emerged in a later analysis of TCR association rates, with DRB1 most and HLA-C fewest.

The PCR had 60 Vbeta and 13 Jbeta primers. Profiling relied on immunoSEQ multiplex PCR, and the TCRdb table lists in-frame clones only, not all of them. Of 150,000 or so clones listed, roughly 80% are singletons. Regarding this clone: Its cognate antigen is unknown. The junction shows a germline mismatch at one end, possibly a read error.

Germline loops: CDR1 SGHRS, CDR2 YFSETQ. The length of the CDR3 is 15 residues. The sample taken for sequencing was PBMCs. The chain is built from TRBV5-1 and TRBJ2-6; possibly TRBD1 for D (5 bases). This TCR came from a middle-aged woman in good health and CMV-seronegative. The CDR3 region has the DNA TGCGCCAGCAGGCCCGACAGCTCTGGGGCCAACGGCCTGACTTTC. It codes for CASRPDSSGANGLTF.